This TCR beta chain was identified during a study of blood T cell repertoires in COVID-19 (dated by TCRdb to about 2020). About the investigation overall: Collaborator samples came from the United States, Italy and Spain and covered acute and convalescent phases of COVID-19. The material from the prospective study consisted of cDNA or gDNA derived from T cells, B-cell-depleted T cells, or PBMCs. Subjects who had been exposed to COVID-19, were actively infected with it, or had recovered from it provided the deeply sampled blood TCRbeta repertoires that made up the dataset. A freely available public database, intended as a resource for researchers studying the immune response to SARS-CoV-2, is where the repertoires were released. Samples came from the ongoing ImmuneRACE study (first 160 participants) plus 1,254 subjects from 6 global collaborators. A de-identified subject ID, COVID-19 status, age in years and sex were almost always included in the sample metadata. Where available, HLA class I and class II types were obtained from metadata supplied by the sample provider rather than from assay-based typing.

A remark on this clone: Its antigen is currently not known. The record has no base qualities; no much larger clone is one base away.

General conclusions and limits of the study: Clinical and demographic metadata were provided uncurated, with the amount varying by source and participant.

Taken from the germline V gene, the CDR1 and CDR2 loops are ENHRY and SYGVKD. Ends trimmed: V by 6 bases, J by 4 bases; bases unmatched to a gene: 7. Including cysteine and phenylalanine, the CDR3 has 14 amino acids. The only DNA kept is the CDR3, 42 bases in frame from the first base. The immunoSEQ Assay, a bias-controlled multiplex PCR, was used to amplify TCRbeta CDR3 regions from genomic DNA. In the authors' own workflow: Nucleated cell counts per sample were estimated from amplification of reference gene primers within the assay. To quantify the absolute abundance of each unique TCRbeta CDR3 rearrangement, sequence reads were collapsed and filtered. For each sample, productive Simpson clonality was calculated by taking the square root of Simpson's diversity index across productive rearrangements. TCRdb carries this immuneACCESS record with in-frame sequences only. Its versions omit some clonotypes, under half of them owing to an unresolved V gene in the studies checked, with the rest unexplained. V, J and clone size are those of that table, while D and trimming were read from the DNA. For this sample there are 200,000 to 300,000 clones; around 87% appear just once. Clones ranked in the top ten supply around 5% of the sample.

One collaborating source in Seattle enrolled patients while the patients were actively infected and followed the patients over time throughout the course of disease. Whole blood was collected in K2EDTA tubes by collaborating institutions according to the institutions' own protocols. For TCRbeta analysis, collaborators shipped samples as frozen whole blood, isolated PBMCs, or DNA extracted from either of those sample types. The sample was peripheral blood. The clonotype originates from an older woman with COVID-19, enrolled during active disease. The chain was built from TRBV10-3 and TRBJ1-1, and 8 junctional nucleotides match TRBD1. The CDR3: CAISQTGDVTEAFF. The DNA sequence is TGTGCCATCAGCCAGACAGGGGATGTCACTGAAGCTTTCTTT.